This T cell receptor (beta chain) originates from a study of T cells in Graves' hyperthyroidism and ophthalmopathy. This CDR3 is 14 amino acids long. The V gene lost 4 bases and the J gene lost 8 bases, with 15 bases spanning the gap. Looked up from germline, CDR1 is ENHRY and CDR2 is SYGVKD. Amplified regions were TCR beta CDR3 sequences from RNA transcripts. Using the HTBI primer set, a first-round RT-PCR was run on the TCR CDR3. Via MiXCR, TCRdb re-called the multiplex PCR reads, giving one row per CDR3 protein. Found here are under 700,000 distinct CDR3 sequences, 35% to 55% of them singletons; the top ten hold 8% to 8.5%. This clonotype showed up many times.

The V call is TRBV10-3, the J call TRBJ1-3, with unresolved D. Sequenced sample: peripheral blood or thyroid tissue (not recorded which). This receptor was taken from a woman in her late teens or twenties with Graves' hyperthyroidism. CDR3 bases: TGTGCCATCAGTGCATATCAGGAAGGCCACACCATATATTTT. Amino acids: CAISAYQEGHTIYF.